This T cell receptor beta chain was sequenced in a study of Graves' ophthalmopathy and Graves' hyperthyroidism (dated by TCRdb to between 2017 and 2018). Concerning the study at large: Hyperthyroidism was defined as stable when no progression to ophthalmopathy occurred within 18 months of follow-up. The study used signatures of the TCR beta repertoire to tell Graves' ophthalmopathy apart from Graves' hyperthyroidism and to predict which patients would progress to ophthalmopathy. In total, 120 to 150 blood samples were TCR-sequenced: 40 to 45 ophthalmopathy, some 80 hyperthyroidism and approximately 17 hyperthyroidism-to-ophthalmopathy patients. To explore V-J signatures that separate ophthalmopathy from hyperthyroidism, a discovery set of about a hundred patients was enrolled, consisting of approximately 45 with ophthalmopathy and approximately 60 with stable hyperthyroidism. For independent validation, a separate cohort was made up of 18 hyperthyroidism patients plus 17 patients who later progressed from hyperthyroidism to ophthalmopathy. In a handful of hyperthyroidism patients, the T-cell repertoire of thyroid tissue was compared with the T-cell repertoire of blood. Following sampling, methimazole starting at 30 mg daily was administered to hyperthyroidism patients, and high-dose intravenous methylprednisolone was administered to ophthalmopathy patients.

The germline V gene (reference sequence) gives CDR1 as LNHDA and CDR2 as SQIVND. The CDR3 contains 15 residues, cysteine and phenylalanine counted. The CDR3 DNA has 45 bases and is translated from base 1. Here V drops 4 bases and J drops 6 bases, and the junction holds 5 bases not matched to any gene. Study-level results and caveats: Sample size was not statistically predetermined, and group allocation was not concealed from the investigators. Ophthalmopathy was separated from stable hyperthyroidism by the 13-signature model with 87.88% sensitivity and about 83% specificity in cross-validation and with 80%/75% in the test set. In validation, the model predicted ophthalmopathy progression with 55% to 71% sensitivity and roughly 72% specificity; about a dozen predicted patients were CT-confirmed with GO in a median of around 6 months. Most expanded thyroid clonotypes with frequency above 0.001 were also detected in blood, suggesting blood repertoires may reflect the thyroid immune response.

Hyperthyroidism patients were newly diagnosed, with disease duration under 2 months, and aged 18 to 65 years. Patients were excluded if they had other autoimmune diseases, uncontrolled infections, pregnancy or lactation. Clinical symptoms, serum thyroxine, TRAb, thyroid ultrasound and orbital computed tomography were used for diagnosis. Total RNA was extracted with Trizol reagent and quality-checked on an Agilent 2100 Bioanalyzer. TCR beta CDR3 regions were amplified from RNA transcripts for repertoire sequencing. The first round of RT-PCR was done with HTBI primers and the Qiagen OneStep RT-PCR kit, and was followed by a second round of multiplex PCR, then size selection and purification. Libraries were sequenced on an Illumina HiSeq2000 using paired-end 100 bp reads. Concerning the study's data processing: SOAPnuke was used to process the reads, throwing out any read that had adapters, had uncalled bases, had a mean Phred below 15, or lacked an exact constant-primer or identifier match. COPE v1.2.5 was used to merge the high-quality paired reads. Unique nucleotide sequences were defined as clonotypes and aligned to IMGT TRB V, D and J references using MiTCR v1.1. Analysis was restricted to V-J combinations with a frequency above 0.0001, which covered about 99% of repertoires. For each V-J combination, a TCR clonal expansion and chaos score was defined as F50 clonal expansion divided by the chaos observed in the TCRdist matrix. Welch's t-statistics and random forest were used to reduce the features to 13 V-J combinations, which were then used as input to a naive Bayes classifier. The similarity between thyroid and blood repertoires was quantified using the Morisita-Horn index. Clones were called with MiXCR by TCRdb after fastp trimmed the public reads at Q25, and only in-frame beta chains were retained. Rows merge per CDR3 protein into single entries with the most common DNA and genes. These V and J calls derive from TCRdb rather than the authors' analysis. The sample table lists around 1,000,000 distinct CDR3 sequences, about two fifths of them with a count of one. 11% of the sample goes to the ten largest clones.

The table lists this clonotype with a few counts. There is no known antigen for this receptor. Per-nucleotide qualities are absent, and no much larger clonotype sits a single base away. This clonotype was sampled from an adult man with Graves' hyperthyroidism. The sequenced sample consisted of peripheral blood or thyroid tissue (not recorded which). This receptor chain uses TRBV19 and TRBJ1-4, and TRBD1 matches 10 of the central bases. The CDR3 corresponds to CASSTPGQGYEKLFF. The nucleotides are TGTGCCAGTAGTACCCCGGGACAGGGGTATGAAAAACTGTTTTTT.